The entry that follows covers one T cell receptor (beta chain) sequence. The data were taken from a study of blood T cell repertoires in COVID-19. Study overall: Researchers got acute and convalescent COVID-19 samples from the United States, Italy and Spain. Sample material is recorded as cDNA or gDNA derived from T cells, B-cell-depleted T cells, or PBMCs.

The germline V gene encodes CDR1 SNHLY and CDR2 FYNNEI. V dropped 8 bases and J dropped 7; count of bases not matched to a gene: 14. The CDR3 runs to 16 residues. Authors' processing steps: By means of reference gene primer amplification, nucleated cell counts were estimated. Clones were read by immunoSEQ multiplex PCR, and TCRdb kept only the in-frame ones, dropping some. The DNA gave D and trimming, while V, J and clone size come from that table. Here the sample spans fewer than 45,000 clones, 90% being singletons. This TCR was recovered from a man in his sixties with active or convalescent COVID-19. The chain has TRBV2 and TRBJ1-6; 7 bases are a match to TRBD1. Sequenced input: peripheral blood. The CDR3 sequence is CASHSRAGTANSPLHF. In DNA form, the CDR3 reads TGTGCCAGCCACTCAAGGGCCGGGACAGCAAATTCACCCCTCCACTTT.